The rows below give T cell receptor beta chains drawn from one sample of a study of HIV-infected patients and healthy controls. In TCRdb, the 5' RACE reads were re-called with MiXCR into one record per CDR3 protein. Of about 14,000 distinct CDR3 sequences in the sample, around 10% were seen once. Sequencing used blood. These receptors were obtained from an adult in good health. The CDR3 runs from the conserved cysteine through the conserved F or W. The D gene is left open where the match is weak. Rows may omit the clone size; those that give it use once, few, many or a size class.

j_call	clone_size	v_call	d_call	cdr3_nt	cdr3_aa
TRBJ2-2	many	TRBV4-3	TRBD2	TGCGCCAGCAGAAATAGCGGGAGGAAGGCTACCGGGGAGCTGTTTTTT	CASRNSGRKATGELFF
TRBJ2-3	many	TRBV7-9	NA	TGTGCCAGCAGCTCCCAGGAAAGCACAGATACGCAGTATTTT	CASSSQESTDTQYF
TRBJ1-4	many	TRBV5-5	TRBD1	TGTGCCAGCGTGCTGGTCCCGGGACAGGGGACTGAAAAACTGTTTTTT	CASVLVPGQGTEKLFF
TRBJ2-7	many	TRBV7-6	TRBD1	TGTGCCAGCAGCCCGGACAGGGGGCCTCGGGAGCAGTACTTC	CASSPDRGPREQYF
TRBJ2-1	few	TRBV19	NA	TGTGCCAGTAGTATAGGTACTCATGAGCAGTTCTTC	CASSIGTHEQFF
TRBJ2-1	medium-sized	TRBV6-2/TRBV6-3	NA	TGTGCCAGCAGTTACGGCCAGCCCGCGCAGTTCTTC	CASSYGQPAQFF
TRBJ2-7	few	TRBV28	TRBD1	TGTGCCAGCCACAGGGGGCTTGCTTACGAGCAGTACTTC	CASHRGLAYEQYF
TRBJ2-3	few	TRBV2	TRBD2	TGTGCCAGCAGGGGCGAGCGGGGTAGCACAGATACGCAGTATTTT	CASRGERGSTDTQYF
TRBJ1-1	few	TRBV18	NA	TGTGCCAGCTCACCGGTCCACGACACTGAAGCTTTCTTT	CASSPVHDTEAFF
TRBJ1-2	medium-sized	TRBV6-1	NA	TGTGCCAGCAGTGAAGCGTTCGGGGAACTCTACTATGGCTACACCTTC	CASSEAFGELYYGYTF
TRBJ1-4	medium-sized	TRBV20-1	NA	TGCAGTGTTCCTACAGGGTGGCGTAATGAAAAACTGTTTTTT	CSVPTGWRNEKLFF
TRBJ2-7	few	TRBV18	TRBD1	TGTGCCAGCTCACCCCAGACAGGGGACGAGCAGTACTTC	CASSPQTGDEQYF
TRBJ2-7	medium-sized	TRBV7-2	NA	TGTGCCAGCAGCTTAGAGGCGGCCTACGAGCAGTACTTC	CASSLEAAYEQYF
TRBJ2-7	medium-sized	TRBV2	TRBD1	TGTGCCAGCAGTCCCCTGGGACAGGGGAAGGCCTACGAGCAGTACTTC	CASSPLGQGKAYEQYF
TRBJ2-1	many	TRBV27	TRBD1	TGTGCCAGTTATGTAAGGACAGGGGGCTTCAATGAGCAGTTCTTC	CASYVRTGGFNEQFF
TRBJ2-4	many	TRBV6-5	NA	TGTGCCAGCAGCCTTAGGGAGGACAAAAACATTCAGTACTTC	CASSLREDKNIQYF
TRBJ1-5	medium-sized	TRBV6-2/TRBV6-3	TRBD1	TGTGCCAGCACCTCGGACAGGTTATTGAATCAGCCCCAGCATTTT	CASTSDRLLNQPQHF
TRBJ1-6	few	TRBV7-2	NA	TGTGCCAGCAGCTTAGCGGTTGCAGGGGTCGGCTCACCCCTCCACTTT	CASSLAVAGVGSPLHF
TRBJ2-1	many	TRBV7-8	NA	TGTGCCAGCAGCTTGGTGGGTGAGCAGTTCTTC	CASSLVGEQFF
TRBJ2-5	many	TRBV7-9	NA	TGTGCCAGCAGATTAGCAGCGACTCAAGAGACCCAGTACTTC	CASRLAATQETQYF
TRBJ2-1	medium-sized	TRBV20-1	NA	TGCAGTGCTAGCGGGGATGAGCAGTTCTTC	CSASGDEQFF
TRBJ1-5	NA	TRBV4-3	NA	TGCGCCAGCAGCCAAGGCGGGGGGAGGAGGCCCCAGCATTTT	CASSQGGGRRPQHF
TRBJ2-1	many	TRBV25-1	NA	TGTGCCAGCAGGGACAGCCTTGACAATGAGCAGTTCTTC	CASRDSLDNEQFF
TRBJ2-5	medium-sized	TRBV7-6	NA	TGTGCCAGCAGCCCTCGACCTCAAGAGACCCAGTACTTC	CASSPRPQETQYF
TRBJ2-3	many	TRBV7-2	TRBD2	TGTGCCAGCAGCTTGGACATGGCGGGGGGCACAGATACGCAGTATTTT	CASSLDMAGGTDTQYF
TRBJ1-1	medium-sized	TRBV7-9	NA	TGTGCCAGCAGCCGGCACGAGTACACTGAAGCTTTCTTT	CASSRHEYTEAFF
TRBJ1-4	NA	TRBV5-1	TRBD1	TGCGCCAGCAGCCGAGGACAGGGTAATGAAAAACTGTTTTTT	CASSRGQGNEKLFF
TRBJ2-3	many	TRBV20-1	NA	TGCAGTGCTAGAGTCGTCCGGCAGGGTGGCCTCACGCAGTATTTT	CSARVVRQGGLTQYF
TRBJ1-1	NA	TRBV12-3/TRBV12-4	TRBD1	TGTGCCAGCAGTTTTTTGGGTAGGACAGGTGAAGCTTTCTTT	CASSFLGRTGEAFF
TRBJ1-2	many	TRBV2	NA	TGTGCCAGCAGTGATTATCGGGGTGCTGGCTACACCTTC	CASSDYRGAGYTF
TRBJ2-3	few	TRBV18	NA	TGTGCCAGCTCACCACCTAATCAGCGGTCCACAGATACGCAGTATTTT	CASSPPNQRSTDTQYF
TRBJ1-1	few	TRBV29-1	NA	TGCAGCGTCGTCTCAGAGGTGGGGAACACTGAAGCTTTCTTT	CSVVSEVGNTEAFF
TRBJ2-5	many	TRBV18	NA	TGTGCCAGCTCGCGGCAGGGGTTGGAGACCCAGTACTTC	CASSRQGLETQYF
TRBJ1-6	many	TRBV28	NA	TGTGCCAGCAGTTTACCAGCGACCATTAATTCACCCCTCCACTTT	CASSLPATINSPLHF
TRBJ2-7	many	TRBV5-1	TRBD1	TGCGCCAGCAGCCGCGACAGGGAACGACGCTACGAGCAGTACTTC	CASSRDRERRYEQYF
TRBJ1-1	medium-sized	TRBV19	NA	TGTGCCAGTAGTACCCTGGCTCCCCAGGACACTGAAGCTTTCTTT	CASSTLAPQDTEAFF
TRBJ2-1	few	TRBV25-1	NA	TGTGCCAGCAGGGGAACGTCCAGGGAAACCTACAATGAGCAGTTCTTC	CASRGTSRETYNEQFF